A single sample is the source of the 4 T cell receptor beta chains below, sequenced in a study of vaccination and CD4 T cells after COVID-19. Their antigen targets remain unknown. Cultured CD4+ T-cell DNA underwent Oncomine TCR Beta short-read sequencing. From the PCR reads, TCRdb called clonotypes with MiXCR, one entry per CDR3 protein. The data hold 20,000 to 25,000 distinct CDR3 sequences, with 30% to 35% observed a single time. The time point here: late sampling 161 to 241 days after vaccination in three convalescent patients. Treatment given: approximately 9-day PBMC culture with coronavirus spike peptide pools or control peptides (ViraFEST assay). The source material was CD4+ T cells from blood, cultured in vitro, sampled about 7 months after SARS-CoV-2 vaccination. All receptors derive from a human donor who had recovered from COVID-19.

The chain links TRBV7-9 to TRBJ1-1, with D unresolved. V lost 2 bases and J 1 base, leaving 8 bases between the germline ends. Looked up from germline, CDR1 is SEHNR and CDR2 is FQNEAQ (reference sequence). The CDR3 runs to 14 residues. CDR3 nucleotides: TGTGCCAGCAGCTTATCTATGTCGAACACTGAAGCTTTCTTT. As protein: CASSLSMSNTEAFF.

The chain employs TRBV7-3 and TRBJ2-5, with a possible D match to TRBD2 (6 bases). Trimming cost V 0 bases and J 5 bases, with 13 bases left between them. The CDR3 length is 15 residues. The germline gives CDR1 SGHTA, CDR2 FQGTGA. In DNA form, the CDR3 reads TGTGCCAGCAGCTTAACAGGGACTGCCTCGGAGACCCAGTACTTC. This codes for CASSLTGTASETQYF.

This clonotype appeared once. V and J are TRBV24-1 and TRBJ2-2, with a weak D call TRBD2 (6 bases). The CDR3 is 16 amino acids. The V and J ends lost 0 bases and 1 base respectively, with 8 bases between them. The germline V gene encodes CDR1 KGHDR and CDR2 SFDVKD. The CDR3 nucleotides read TGTGCCACCAGTGATTTGAGGCGGGAGAACACCGGGGAGCTGTTTTTT. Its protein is CATSDLRRENTGELFF.

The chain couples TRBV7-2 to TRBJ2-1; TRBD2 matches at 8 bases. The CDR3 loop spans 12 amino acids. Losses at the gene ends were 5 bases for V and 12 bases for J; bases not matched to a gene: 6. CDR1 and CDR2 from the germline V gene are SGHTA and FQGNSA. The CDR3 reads CASSTSGGRQFF. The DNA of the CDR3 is TGTGCCAGCAGCACCTCGGGAGGGCGGCAGTTCTTC.